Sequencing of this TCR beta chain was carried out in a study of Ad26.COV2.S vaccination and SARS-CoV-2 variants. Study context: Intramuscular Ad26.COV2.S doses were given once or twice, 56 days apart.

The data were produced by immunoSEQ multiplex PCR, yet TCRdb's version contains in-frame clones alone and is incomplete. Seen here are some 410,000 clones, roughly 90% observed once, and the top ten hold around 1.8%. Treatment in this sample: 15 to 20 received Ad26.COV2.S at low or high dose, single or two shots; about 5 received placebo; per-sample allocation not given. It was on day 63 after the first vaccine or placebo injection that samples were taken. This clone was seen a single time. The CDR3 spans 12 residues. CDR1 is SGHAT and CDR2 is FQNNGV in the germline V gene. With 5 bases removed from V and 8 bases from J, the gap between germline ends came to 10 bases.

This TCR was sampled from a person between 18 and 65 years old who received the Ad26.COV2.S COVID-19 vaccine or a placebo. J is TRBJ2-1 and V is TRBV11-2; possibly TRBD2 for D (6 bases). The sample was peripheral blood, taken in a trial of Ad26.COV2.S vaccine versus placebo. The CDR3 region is CASSLGEDEQFF. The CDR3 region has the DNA TGTGCCAGCAGCCTAGGGGAGGATGAGCAGTTCTTC.